This T cell receptor (beta chain) was captured by sequencing in a study of OX40 agonist ivuxolimab in advanced cancers. This clone showed up just once. The antigen remains undetermined. CDR1 and CDR2 (germline): MDHEN, SYDVKM. This CDR3 spans 14 amino acids. V lost 4 bases, J lost 8 bases, and 17 bases lay in between. Produced via immunoSEQ multiplex PCR; TCRdb's table is partial and in-frame only. Of just over 90,000 clones listed, under 95% are singletons. Study results and caveats: Expanded clones were, on average, more numerous among CD8+ T cells than CD4+. There were also nonresponders showing low normalized T-cell clonal expansion.

The material was CD4+ or CD8+ T cells sorted from blood, obtained in a trial of the OX40 agonist ivuxolimab. This TCR was sampled from an adult with an advanced solid tumor such as melanoma, head and neck, liver or kidney cancer. This sequence joins TRBV28 and TRBJ1-2; the D is unclear. CDR3 amino acids: CASSSPPERSGYTF. CDR3 coding DNA: TGTGCCAGCAGTTCCCCCCCGGAGAGGAGCGGCTACACCTTC.